This TCR beta chain appears in the sequencing data of a study of beta chain features in type 1 diabetes. Purities in excess of 95% were seen in all sorted populations. As every portion of the isolated RNA was reverse transcribed, the sequencing read expressed TCRB transcripts. TCRdb keeps only in-frame clones here, not all; method: immunoSEQ multiplex PCR. The sample holds around 140,000 clones, 10% seen once. The sample consisted of naive CD4+ T cells from blood. The receptor's source is a young man in good health.

The CDR3 sequence: CASSLRGIEQFF. CDR3 nucleotide sequence: TGTGCCAGCAGTTTACGGGGTATTGAGCAGTTCTTC. The chain couples TRBV28 to TRBJ2-1; the D gene is possibly TRBD2 (5 bases). The length of the CDR3 is 12 residues. Germline values: CDR1 MDHEN, CDR2 SYDVKM. V was cut by 2 bases and J by 9 bases, with 8 bases left in between.